What follows are 5 T cell receptor beta chains derived from one specimen sequenced in a study of cytomegalovirus exposure and HLA in healthy donors. It was with 60 Vbeta and 13 Jbeta primers that the PCR ran. This table comes from immunoSEQ multiplex PCR, and its TCRdb copy is limited to in-frame clones, with some not included. Of around 200,000 clones listed, about four fifths were seen once; the top ten hold roughly 2.8%. The sequenced sample was PBMCs. These receptor sequences come from a male donor in good health and CMV-seronegative.

The chain links TRBV12-5 to TRBJ1-2; TRBD1 agrees at 7 bases. The V segment lost 9 bases and the J segment 7 bases; nucleotides outside the gene matches: 11. The V gene's germline CDR1 is LGHNT and CDR2 FRNRAP. CDR3 length: 13 residues. CDR3 nucleotides: TGTGCTAGCGGCATCGAGGGGGCTAGTGGCTACACCTTC. This codes for CASGIEGASGYTF.

This clone occurred a few times. This sample also contains other DNA sequences that code for the same CDR3. The chain employs TRBV30 and TRBJ2-7; a possible D gene is TRBD1 (5 bases). Trimming took 4 bases from V and 1 from J, leaving 8 bases between them. Germline V gene lookup returns CDR1 GTSNPN and CDR2 SVGIG (reference sequence). This CDR3 spans 12 amino acids. The CDR3 is CAWTQGSYEQYF. The CDR3 DNA reads as TGTGCCTGGACCCAGGGTTCCTACGAGCAGTACTTC.

The chain has TRBV5-1 and TRBJ2-1; tentatively, D is TRBD2 (5 bases). Looked up from germline, CDR1 is SGHRS and CDR2 is YFSETQ. V shed 0 bases and J shed 0 bases, with 13 bases lying between them. The CDR3 consists of 17 residues. The CDR3 sequence: CASSLAVARVSYNEQFF. The DNA for the CDR3 is TGCGCCAGCAGCTTGGCGGTGGCGCGGGTCTCCTACAATGAGCAGTTCTTC.

This clone occurred a few times. The chain has TRBV5-1 and TRBJ2-3, with 8 nucleotides matching TRBD1. Germline CDR1 is SGHRS and CDR2 is YFSETQ. The CDR3 loop spans 16 amino acids. V gave up 4 bases and J gave up 2 bases; unmatched junction bases: 9. Here the CDR3 DNA reads TGCGCCAGCAGCCCTGCAGGGGGCTACACCACAGATACGCAGTATTTT. Its translation: CASSPAGGYTTDTQYF.

The CDR3 reads CASSPTSSGNTIYF. In DNA, the CDR3 is TGTGCCAGCAGTCCCACGAGCTCTGGAAACACCATATATTTT. V is TRBV27 and J is TRBJ1-3, with no clear D. Between the trimmed V and J ends, which lost 5 bases and 0 bases, there was a span of 8 bases. Germline CDR1 and CDR2: MNHEY and SMNVEV (reference sequence). The CDR3 totals 14 residues.